The 8 T cell receptor beta chains listed next were all sequenced from one sample in a study of blood T cell repertoires in COVID-19. Profiled with immunoSEQ multiplex PCR; TCRdb holds only in-frame clones, not every one. The sample lists 130,000 to 150,000 clones, roughly 89% occurring once. The sample taken for sequencing was peripheral blood. Receptors were obtained from a woman between 45 and 65 years old with active or convalescent COVID-19.

DNA for the CDR3: TGTGCCAGCAGCTCCCGCTTGGGCGGGGGGGACGAGCAGTACTTC. Protein product: CASSSRLGGGDEQYF. V usage is TRBV4-2 and J usage is TRBJ2-7; 9 positions match TRBD2. J gave up 5 bases and V 5 bases, and 10 bases lay outside the gene matches. CDR1 is LGHNA and CDR2 is YNFKEQ in the germline V gene. This CDR3 has 15 residues.

This clone was detected only a few times. The V call is TRBV9, the J call TRBJ1-1; 7 nucleotides line up with TRBD1. Germline CDR1 reads SGDLS; CDR2 reads YYNGEE. The ends lost 4 bases at V and 2 bases at J; junction bases unmatched: 8. CDR3 length: 15 amino acids. CDR3 region: CASSTGTDINTEAFF. The CDR3 DNA follows: TGTGCCAGCAGCACCGGGACAGATATAAACACTGAAGCTTTCTTT.

The count of this clone is one. CDR3 sequence reads: CASSGFSSYEQYF. The CDR3 coding sequence is TGTGCCAGCAGTGGATTCAGTTCCTACGAGCAGTACTTC. The genes are TRBV25-1 and TRBJ2-7; D remains ambiguous. Germline V gene sequence: CDR1 MGHDK, CDR2 SYGVNS. The germline V and J ends were trimmed by 4 bases and 1 base, with 8 bases remaining between them. The CDR3 sequence is 13 residues long.

The rearrangement joins TRBV24-1 to TRBJ2-2, with a possible D match to TRBD1 (5 bases). Germline-derived CDR1 and CDR2 are KGHDR and SFDVKD. The CDR3 is made up of 16 amino acids. V lost 1 base and J lost 2, with 10 bases in between. The DNA for the CDR3 is TGTGCCACCAGTGATTTTGCACGGACAAACACCGGGGAGCTGTTTTTT. This translates into CATSDFARTNTGELFF.

This chain's CDR3 is CASSLTPRSQPQHF. In DNA form, the CDR3 reads TGTGCCAGCAGCTTAACCCCCAGATCTCAGCCCCAGCATTTT. The chain has TRBV11-2 and TRBJ1-5; D remains ambiguous. This CDR3 comprises 14 residues. V lost 2 bases, J lost 6 bases, and 11 bases lay in between. The germline V gene encodes CDR1 SGHAT and CDR2 FQNNGV.

This chain links TRBV4-3 with TRBJ1-6; unclear D gene. The V gene's germline CDR1 is LGHNA and CDR2 YSLEER. V lost 5 bases, J lost 5 bases, and 13 bases lay in between. This CDR3 is built from 15 residues. CDR3 DNA sequence: TGCGCCAGCAGCTCTCGGACGGGAAATAATTCACCCCTCCACTTT. This gives the protein CASSSRTGNNSPLHF.

This chain connects TRBV6-5 to TRBJ1-1, with D possibly being TRBD1 (5 bases). Looked up from germline, CDR1 is MNHEY and CDR2 is SVGAGI. V was pared by 7 bases and J by 3 bases, with 12 bases between. The CDR3 has 13 residues. The CDR3: CASTERGYTEAFF. CDR3 nucleotides: TGTGCCAGCACAGAAAGGGGCTACACTGAAGCTTTCTTT.

V usage is TRBV7-2 and J usage is TRBJ1-3; 7 nucleotides line up with TRBD1. The J segment lost 2 bases and the V segment lost 6 bases, leaving 4 bases of the junction unmatched. Germline values: CDR1 SGHTA, CDR2 FQGNSA. The CDR3 extends over 14 amino acids. The CDR3 DNA reads TGTGCCAGCAGTTCCCAGGGGGCTGGAAACACCATATATTTT. Residues: CASSSQGAGNTIYF.